The sequence of this TCR beta chain was determined in a study of cytomegalovirus exposure and HLA in healthy donors. Turning to the study itself: In an early release, HLA-typed donors contributed approximately 80 million unique TCR sequences.

CDR1 and CDR2 from the germline V gene are MNHNY and SVGAGI (reference sequence). Trimming left V 2 bases short and J 0 bases short, with 10 bases between. The CDR3 is 16 residues long. Primers: 60 Vbeta forward and 13 Jbeta reverse. Assay used: immunoSEQ multiplex PCR; TCRdb lists only in-frame clones, some missing. The sample includes 150,000 to 200,000 clones, 80% of them seen just once. The chain joins TRBV6-6 to TRBJ1-4, with D uncertain. The sequenced material came from PBMCs. This clonotype was obtained from a man aged 18 to 29 in good health and CMV-seropositive. In DNA, the CDR3 is TGTGCCAGCAGTTACGGGCAGGCCCCAACTAATGAAAAACTGTTTTTT. Translated: CASSYGQAPTNEKLFF.